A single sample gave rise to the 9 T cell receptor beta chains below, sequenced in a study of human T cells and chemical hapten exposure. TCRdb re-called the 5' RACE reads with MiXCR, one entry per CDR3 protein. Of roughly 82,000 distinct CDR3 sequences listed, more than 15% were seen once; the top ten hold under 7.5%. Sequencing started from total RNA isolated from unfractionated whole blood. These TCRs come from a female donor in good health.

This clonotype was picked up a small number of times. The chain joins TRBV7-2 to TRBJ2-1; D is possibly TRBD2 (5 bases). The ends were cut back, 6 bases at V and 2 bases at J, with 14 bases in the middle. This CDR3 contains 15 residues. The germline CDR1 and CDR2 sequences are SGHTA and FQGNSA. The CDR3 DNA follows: TGTGCCAGCAGTCCCTCCGGGGAAACCTACAATGAGCAGTTCTTC. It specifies CASSPSGETYNEQFF. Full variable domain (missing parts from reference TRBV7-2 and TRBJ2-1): GAGVSQSPSNKVTEKGKDVELRCDPISGHTALYWYRQSLGQGLEFLIYFQGNSAPDKSGLPSDRFSAERTGGSVSTLTIQRTQQEDSAVYLCASSPSGETYNEQFFGPGTRLTVL.

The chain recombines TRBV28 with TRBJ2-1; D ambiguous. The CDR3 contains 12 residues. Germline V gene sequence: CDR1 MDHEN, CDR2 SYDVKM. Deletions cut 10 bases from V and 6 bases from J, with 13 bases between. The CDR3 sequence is CATRTRGNEQFF. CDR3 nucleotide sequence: TGTGCCACCCGGACCCGCGGCAATGAGCAGTTCTTC. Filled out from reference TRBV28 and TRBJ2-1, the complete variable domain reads DVKVTQSSRYLVKRTGEKVFLECVQDMDHENMFWYRQDPGLGLRLIYFSYDVKMKEKGDIPEGYSVSREKKERFSLILESASTNQTSMYLCATRTRGNEQFFGPGTRLTVL.

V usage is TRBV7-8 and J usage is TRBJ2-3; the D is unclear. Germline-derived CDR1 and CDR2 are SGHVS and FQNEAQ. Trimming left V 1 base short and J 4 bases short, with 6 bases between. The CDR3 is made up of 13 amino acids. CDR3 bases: TGTGCCAGCAGCTTAGGGGAACCAGATACGCAGTATTTT. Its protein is CASSLGEPDTQYF.

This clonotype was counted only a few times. The CDR3 sequence: CASSFWGRDTQYF. The CDR3 region has the DNA TGCGCCAGCAGCTTTTGGGGAAGGGATACGCAGTATTTT. This rearrangement joins TRBV5-1 to TRBJ2-3, with D hard to call. CDR3 size: 13 residues. The V end was cut by 2 bases, the J end by 6 bases, with 10 bases between. Germline V lookup: CDR1 SGHRS, CDR2 YFSETQ.

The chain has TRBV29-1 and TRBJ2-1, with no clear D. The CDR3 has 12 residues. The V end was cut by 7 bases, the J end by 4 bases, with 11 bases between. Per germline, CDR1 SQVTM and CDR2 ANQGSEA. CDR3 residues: CSAVGTYNEQFF. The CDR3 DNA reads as TGCAGCGCAGTCGGAACTTACAATGAGCAGTTCTTC.

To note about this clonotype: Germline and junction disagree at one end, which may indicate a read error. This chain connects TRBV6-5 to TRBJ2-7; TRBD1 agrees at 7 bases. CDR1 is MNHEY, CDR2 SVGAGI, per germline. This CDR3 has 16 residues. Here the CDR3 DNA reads TGTGCCGGCAGTTACTCTGAGGGGGCGACCTCCTACGAGCAGTACTTC. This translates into CAGSYSEGATSYEQYF.

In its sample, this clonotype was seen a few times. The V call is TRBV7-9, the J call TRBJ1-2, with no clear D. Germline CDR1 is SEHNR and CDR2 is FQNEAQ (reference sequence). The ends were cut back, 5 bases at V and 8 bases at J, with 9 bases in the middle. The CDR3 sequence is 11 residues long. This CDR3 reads CASSHSEGYTF. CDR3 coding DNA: TGTGCCAGCAGCCACAGTGAGGGCTACACCTTC.

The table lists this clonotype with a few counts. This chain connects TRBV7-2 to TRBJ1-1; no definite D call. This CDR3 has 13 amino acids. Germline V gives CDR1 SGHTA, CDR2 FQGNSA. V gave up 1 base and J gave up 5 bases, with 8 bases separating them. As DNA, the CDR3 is TGTGCCAGCAGCTTAGTAGCAGAGACTGAAGCTTTCTTT. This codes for CASSLVAETEAFF.

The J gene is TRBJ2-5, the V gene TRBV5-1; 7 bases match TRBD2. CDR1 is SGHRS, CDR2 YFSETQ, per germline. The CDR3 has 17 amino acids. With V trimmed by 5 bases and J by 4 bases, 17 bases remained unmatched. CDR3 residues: CASRKGASGPRAETQYF. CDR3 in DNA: TGCGCCAGCAGAAAAGGGGCTAGCGGCCCCCGCGCAGAGACCCAGTACTTC. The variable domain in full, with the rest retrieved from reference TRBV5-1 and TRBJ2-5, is KAGVTQTPRYLIKTRGQQVTLSCSPISGHRSVSWYQQTPGQGLQFLFEYFSETQRNKGNFPGRFSGRQFSNSRSEMNVSTLELGDSALYLCASRKGASGPRAETQYFGPGTRLLVL.